Below, 5 T cell receptor beta chains from the same sample are listed, as sequenced in a study of molecular identifiers for immune sequencing clone quantification. MiXCR was run by TCRdb on the PCR reads, yielding one entry per CDR3 protein. This sample has 40,000 to 45,000 distinct CDR3 sequences, with 24% found just once. The sample comprised naive CD8+ T cells from blood, with Jurkat cell RNA spiked in. The subset here: FACS-sorted CD8+CD4-CCR7+CD45RA+ naive T cells. The receptors shown here come from a human donor in good health. Some libraries in this study had Jurkat cell RNA spiked in.

A word on this clonotype: In this CDR3 the conserved last residue, phenylalanine or tryptophan, is missing, so a read error is likely. The chain uses TRBV3-1 and TRBJ1-1; 7 bases match TRBD1. J was trimmed by 4 bases and V by 1 base; bases with no gene match: 12. Germline lookup yields CDR1 LGHDT and CDR2 YNNKEL (reference sequence). The CDR3 length is 17 residues. CDR3 amino acids: CASSQGKFGGGITEAFY. The DNA for the CDR3 is TGTGCCAGCAGCCAAGGGAAGTTCGGAGGGGGCATCACTGAAGCTTTCTAT.

This clonotype has just one count. Just one base apart from a much larger clone, this may be a read error. Because it lacks the conserved phenylalanine or tryptophan at the end, this CDR3 is likely a read error. The chain employs TRBV12-3 or TRBV12-4 and TRBJ1-1, with a possible D match to TRBD1 (5 bases). The CDR3 has 16 residues. Trimming took 5 bases from V and 3 from J, leaving 19 bases between them. The CDR3 sequence is CASSTPWVDKDTEAFI. The CDR3 bases are TGTGCCAGCAGTACCCCCTGGGTGGACAAGGACACTGAAGCTTTCATT.

This clonotype has only a few counts. The chain carries TRBV5-6 and TRBJ2-7; maybe TRBD2 (6 bases). CDR3 size: 14 residues. CDR1 is SGHDT and CDR2 is YYEEEE in the germline V gene. V lost 0 bases to trimming and J lost 4 bases, with 11 bases between them. CDR3 coding DNA: TGTGCCAGCAGCTTGGGAGGGACTGAATACGAGCAGTACTTC. Encoded protein: CASSLGGTEYEQYF.

This clonotype was detected a few times. The chain uses TRBV5-6 and TRBJ2-7; no firm D call. The CDR3 has 14 amino acids. Germline CDR1 reads SGHDT; CDR2 reads YYEEEE. Trimming pared 0 bases from V and 5 bases from J, leaving 12 bases between. The CDR3 nucleotides read TGTGCCAGCAGCTTGGACGGAAGAAGGGACGAGCAGTACTTC. This codes for CASSLDGRRDEQYF. Full variable domain (rest looked up from reference TRBV5-6 and TRBJ2-7): DAGVTQSPTHLIKTRGQQVTLRCSPKSGHDTVSWYQQALGQGPQFIFQYYEEEERQRGNFPDRFSGHQFPNYSSELNVNALLLGDSALYLCASSLDGRRDEQYFGPGTRLTVT.

This clonotype was counted at least ten times. The chain links TRBV4-1 to TRBJ2-3; TRBD1 is a possible D gene (6 bases). The CDR3 spans 14 residues. The V and J ends lost 5 bases and 1 base respectively, with 10 bases between them. Germline CDR1 reads MGHRA; CDR2 reads YSYEKL. The CDR3 region has the DNA TGCGCCAGCAGCATCTGGACAGGCACAGATACGCAGTATTTT. This encodes CASSIWTGTDTQYF.